The 5 T cell receptor beta chains in this list originate from one sample, sequenced in a study of breast tumors, draining lymph nodes, adjacent tissues. Samples came from axillary lymph nodes draining the breast cancer. TCRdb called the multiplex PCR reads again in MiXCR, with one record for every CDR3 protein. This table has about 130,000 distinct CDR3 sequences, 20% appearing once. Sequenced sample: axillary lymph node tissue. These receptors were obtained from a female donor with breast cancer. Some clones in this sample may be carry-over from other donors' samples.

V is TRBV6-5 and J is TRBJ2-7; 11 positions match TRBD2. V was clipped by 8 bases and J by 1 base; unmatched bases: 1. The CDR3 runs to 13 residues. CDR1 MNHEY and CDR2 SVGAGI come from the germline V gene. CDR3 sequence (DNA): TGTGCCAGCGGGACTAGCGGATCCTACGAGCAGTACTTC. Translating it yields CASGTSGSYEQYF.

On this clonotype: This clone may be a read error of a much larger clone one base away. The CDR3 does not end in the conserved phenylalanine or tryptophan, so this is likely a read error. The chain has TRBV3-1 and TRBJ2-7; tentative D call: TRBD1 (5 bases). V lost 1 base, J lost 4 bases, and 14 bases lay in between. This CDR3 contains 15 residues. Looked up from germline, CDR1 is LGHDT and CDR2 is YNNKEL (reference sequence). The CDR3 here is CASSQGLTETYEQYL. Here the CDR3 DNA reads TGTGCCAGCAGCCAAGGATTGACAGAAACTTACGAGCAGTACCTC.

This clonotype has just a few counts. The DNA for the CDR3 is TGTGCCAGCAGCCAAGACTCCGGGCGCTGGGAGACCCAGTACTTC. Translated, it gives CASSQDSGRWETQYF. This chain links TRBV4-2 with TRBJ2-5; the D is unclear. The germline gives CDR1 LGHNA, CDR2 YNFKEQ. Trimming shortened V by 0 bases and J by 5 bases, and 13 bases separated the two germline ends. CDR3 length: 15 residues.

This clonotype was counted at least ten times. This sequence joins TRBV11-2 and TRBJ1-2; D might be TRBD1 (5 bases). The CDR3 runs to 17 residues. V dropped 2 bases and J dropped 4 bases, with 20 bases sitting between them. CDR1 is SGHAT and CDR2 is FQNNGV in the germline V gene. The CDR3 DNA is TGTGCCAGCAGCTTATCGGCTTTGAATCGGGGCTCCTATGGCTACACCTTC. Residues: CASSLSALNRGSYGYTF.

This clonotype was counted ten times or more. V and J are TRBV20-1 and TRBJ2-2; D is unclear. CDR3 length: 14 amino acids. The V gene lost 3 bases and the J gene lost 2 bases, with 10 bases spanning the gap. From germline, CDR1 is DFQATT and CDR2 SNEGSKA (reference sequence). The CDR3 loop reads CSARGISNTGELFF. The CDR3 DNA is TGCAGTGCTAGGGGGATAAGTAACACCGGGGAGCTGTTTTTT.